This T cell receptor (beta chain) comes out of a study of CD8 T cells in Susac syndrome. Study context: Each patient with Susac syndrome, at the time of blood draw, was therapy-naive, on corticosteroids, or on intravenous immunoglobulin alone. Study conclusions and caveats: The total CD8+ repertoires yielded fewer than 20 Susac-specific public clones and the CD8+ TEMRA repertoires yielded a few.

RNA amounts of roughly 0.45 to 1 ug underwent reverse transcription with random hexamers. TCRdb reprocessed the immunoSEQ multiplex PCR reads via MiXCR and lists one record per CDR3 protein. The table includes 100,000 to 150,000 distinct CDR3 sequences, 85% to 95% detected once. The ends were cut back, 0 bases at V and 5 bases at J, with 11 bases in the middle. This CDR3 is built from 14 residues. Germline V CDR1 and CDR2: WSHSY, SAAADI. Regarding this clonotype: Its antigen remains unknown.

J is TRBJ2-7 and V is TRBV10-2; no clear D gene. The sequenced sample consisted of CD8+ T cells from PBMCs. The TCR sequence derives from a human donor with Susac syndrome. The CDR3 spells CASSESTSHNEQYF. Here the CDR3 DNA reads TGCGCCAGCAGTGAGTCGACGTCTCACAACGAGCAGTACTTC.